Shown below are 29 T cell receptor beta chains from a single sample sequenced in a study of patients and donors after allogeneic stem cell transplantation. TCRdb recomputed calls from the RT-PCR reads with MiXCR, one row per CDR3 protein. This sample has approximately 210,000 distinct CDR3 sequences; more than 35% occur once, and the top ten carry about 35%. Sequencing input: blood, either unsorted or a sorted T cell fraction (not recorded which). The receptor set was obtained from a human donor who was either an allogeneic HSCT recipient or a stem cell or donor lymphocyte infusion donor (not recorded which). It is not recorded whose cells these are; they may come from a transplant donor.

The chain combines TRBV6-2 or TRBV6-3 with TRBJ1-1; D is uncertain. The CDR3 covers 14 residues. V dropped 1 base and J dropped 4 bases, with 10 bases sitting between them. In germline, CDR1 is MNHEY, CDR2 SVGEGT. CDR3 bases: TGTGCCAGCAGTTACTTGCCCTCGGGCACTGAAGCTTTCTTT. It is translated as CASSYLPSGTEAFF.

This chain uses TRBV29-1 with TRBJ1-2; no firm D call. Germline V lookup: CDR1 SQVTM, CDR2 ANQGSEA. The V and J ends lost 2 bases and 0 bases respectively, with 7 bases between them. The CDR3 has 13 amino acids. The CDR3 loop reads CSVERYSNYGYTF. DNA of the CDR3: TGCAGCGTTGAAAGATACTCTAACTATGGCTACACCTTC.

This clonotype has only a few counts. The chain has TRBV7-9 and TRBJ1-4; D call uncertain. Germline-derived CDR1 and CDR2 are SEHNR and FQNEAQ (reference sequence). Trimming removed 0 bases from V and 0 bases from J, with 14 bases in between. The CDR3 consists of 18 residues. The CDR3 loop reads CASSLATRMFATNEKLFF. Here the CDR3 DNA reads TGTGCCAGCAGCTTAGCGACACGGATGTTTGCAACTAATGAAAAACTGTTTTTT. The variable domain in full, with the rest retrieved from reference TRBV7-9 and TRBJ1-4, is DTGVSQNPRHKITKRGQNVTFRCDPISEHNRLYWYRQTLGQGPEFLTYFQNEAQLEKSRLLSDRFSAERPKGSFSTLEIQRTEQGDSAMYLCASSLATRMFATNEKLFFGSGTQLSVL.

The chain couples TRBV15 to TRBJ2-3; D not resolved. Germline lookup yields CDR1 LNHNV and CDR2 YYDKDF (reference sequence). Trimming left V 4 bases short and J 1 base short, with 12 bases between. The length of the CDR3 is 15 residues. This CDR3 is CATSIPTRGTDTQYF. CDR3 DNA: TGTGCCACCAGCATCCCGACGCGAGGCACAGATACGCAGTATTTT.

This chain uses TRBV7-9 with TRBJ1-5; D call uncertain. The CDR3 length is 15 residues. The germline V gene has CDR1 SEHNR and CDR2 FQNEAQ (reference sequence). V was cut by 3 bases and J by 2 bases, with 11 bases left in between. The CDR3 protein is CASSFGDYGNQPQHF. The CDR3, as DNA: TGTGCCAGCAGCTTCGGGGATTACGGCAATCAGCCCCAGCATTTT.

This clonotype was recorded a few times. The chain recombines TRBV27 with TRBJ1-5, with D maybe TRBD1 (6 bases). V was trimmed by 3 bases and J by 6 bases, leaving 12 bases between them. CDR3 size: 14 residues. Germline V CDR1 and CDR2: MNHEY, SMNVEV (reference sequence). This chain's CDR3 is CASSFGGGLQPQHF. CDR3 nucleotides: TGTGCCAGCAGTTTTGGGGGCGGACTTCAGCCCCAGCATTTT.

The rearrangement links TRBV20-1 to TRBJ1-5; 8 bases match TRBD1. Germline V lookup: CDR1 DFQATT, CDR2 SNEGSKA (reference sequence). V lost 8 bases, J lost 5 bases, and 5 bases stayed unmatched. The CDR3 consists of 12 residues. CDR3 sequence: CSFDRGDQPQHF. CDR3 coding DNA: TGCAGTTTCGACAGGGGAGATCAGCCCCAGCATTTT.

This clonotype was counted only a few times. The chain recombines TRBV7-9 with TRBJ2-5; TRBD1 is a possible D gene (6 bases). V was shortened by 2 bases and J by 3 bases, with 13 bases between the two germline ends. The germline CDR1 and CDR2 sequences are SEHNR and FQNEAQ (reference sequence). This CDR3 region has 15 residues. As DNA, the CDR3 is TGTGCCAGCAGCTTATCCAGGGGCCGCGAAGAGACCCAGTACTTC. Translation: CASSLSRGREETQYF.

To note about this clonotype: Given the absence of the conserved phenylalanine or tryptophan at the CDR3 end, a read error is likely. The J gene is TRBJ2-1, the V gene TRBV4-3; D unclear. This CDR3 contains 16 residues. CDR1 is LGHNA and CDR2 is YSLEER in the germline V gene. Trimming removed 0 bases from V and 0 bases from J, with 9 bases in between. The CDR3, as DNA: TGCGCCAGCAGCCAAGACGGGCCAAGCTCCTACAATGAGCAGTTCTTA. This gives the protein CASSQDGPSSYNEQFL.

This clonotype was counted once. The gene calls are TRBV9 and TRBJ2-1; 8 nucleotides agree with TRBD2. The CDR3 has 16 amino acids. Losses at the gene ends were 1 base for V and 0 bases for J; bases not matched to a gene: 3. Germline V CDR1 and CDR2: SGDLS, YYNGEE. The CDR3 protein is CASSVPSGSSYNEQFF. The DNA for the CDR3 is TGTGCCAGCAGCGTACCCAGCGGGAGCTCCTACAATGAGCAGTTCTTC.

This rearrangement joins TRBV28 to TRBJ2-7; a weak D match, TRBD2 (5 bases). Per the germline V gene, CDR1 is MDHEN and CDR2 is SYDVKM. This CDR3 has 15 amino acids. Trimming cost V 4 bases and J 4 bases, with 17 bases left between them. CDR3 loop: CASSSKRARIYEQYF. The CDR3 DNA follows: TGTGCCAGCAGTTCGAAGAGGGCGAGGATTTACGAGCAGTACTTC.

This clonotype has just a few counts. The genes are TRBV7-6 and TRBJ1-3; D possibly corresponds to TRBD1 (5 bases). The CDR3 contains 18 residues. V lost 1 base and J 7 bases, leaving 23 bases between the germline ends. Germline loops: CDR1 SGHVS, CDR2 FNYEAQ. The DNA for the CDR3 is TGTGCCAGCAGCTTAGATCGGTCCAGGACATTTGCGCCGAACACCATATATTTT. It yields the protein CASSLDRSRTFAPNTIYF.

This clonotype was seen a few times. This sequence joins TRBV5-1 and TRBJ2-7; TRBD1 or TRBD2 may be the D gene (5 bases each). Germline CDR1 and CDR2: SGHRS and YFSETQ. The CDR3 has 17 amino acids. Trimming pared 4 bases from V and 2 bases from J, leaving 22 bases between. The CDR3 DNA is TGCGCCAGCAGCGGGGCAGGACGAGGGCCTCGAGCCTACGAGCAGTACTTC. The encoded protein is CASSGAGRGPRAYEQYF.

Only a few counts were recorded for this clonotype. The chain has TRBV28 and TRBJ1-6; TRBD1 might be the D (6 bases). There are 17 residues in the CDR3. V shed 3 bases and J shed 7 bases, with 19 bases lying between them. Germline values: CDR1 MDHEN, CDR2 SYDVKM. This CDR3 reads CASSFYDRILRNSPLHF. CDR3 coding DNA: TGTGCCAGCAGTTTTTACGACAGGATCCTGAGGAATTCACCCCTCCACTTT.

Only a few counts were recorded for this clonotype. V is TRBV25-1 and J is TRBJ2-5; 7 nucleotides match TRBD1. The CDR3 covers 15 residues. V dropped 3 bases and J dropped 1; count of bases not matched to a gene: 5. CDR1 MGHDK and CDR2 SYGVNS come from the germline V gene. The CDR3 here is CASSDPTGPQETQYF. Here the CDR3 DNA reads TGTGCCAGCAGTGACCCGACAGGGCCCCAAGAGACCCAGTACTTC.

The V call is TRBV2, the J call TRBJ2-1, with 8 positions matching TRBD1. Germline-derived CDR1 and CDR2 are SNHLY and FYNNEI. CDR3 length equals 14 residues. The trim removed 8 bases at V and 1 base at J, leaving 4 bases unmatched. CDR3 DNA: TGTGCCAGCTGCCGGGACAGGTCCTACAATGAGCAGTTCTTC. It encodes CASCRDRSYNEQFF.

Only a few counts were recorded for this clonotype. This chain uses TRBV12-3 or TRBV12-4 with TRBJ1-2; D is undetermined. V was pared by 2 bases and J by 2 bases, with 12 bases between. CDR3 length: 15 residues. The CDR3 DNA reads as TGTGCCAGCAGTTTACTGGGTAAGAAGAACTATGGCTACACCTTC. It translates to CASSLLGKKNYGYTF.

This clonotype came up a few times. This chain uses TRBV5-1 with TRBJ2-1, with D possibly being TRBD1 (6 bases). CDR3 length: 16 amino acids. Germline loops: CDR1 SGHRS, CDR2 YFSETQ. V was cut by 6 bases and J by 7 bases, with 23 bases left in between. The CDR3 sequence: CASNPTGRGGWNEQFF. CDR3 coding DNA: TGCGCCAGCAACCCCACCGGGCGAGGGGGATGGAATGAGCAGTTCTTC.

Only a few counts were recorded for this clonotype. The chain links TRBV5-6 to TRBJ2-1, with 7 bases that match TRBD2. CDR1 is SGHDT and CDR2 is YYEEEE in the germline V gene. The CDR3 is 14 amino acids. Trimming at V came to 9 bases and at J to 1 base, leaving 7 bases not matched to a gene. The CDR3 loop reads CATAREASYNEQFF. In DNA form, the CDR3 reads TGTGCCACCGCCCGGGAGGCTTCCTACAATGAGCAGTTCTTC.

V and J are TRBV7-9 and TRBJ1-1; no reliable D call. V was shortened by 0 bases and J by 7 bases, with 9 bases between the two germline ends. Looked up from germline, CDR1 is SEHNR and CDR2 is FQNEAQ (reference sequence). This CDR3 contains 13 residues. CDR3 DNA: TGTGCCAGCAGCTTAGCGCCTTCGGATGAAGCTTTCTTT. As protein: CASSLAPSDEAFF.

This chain connects TRBV28 to TRBJ2-3; no firm D call. CDR1 and CDR2 (germline): MDHEN, SYDVKM. The CDR3 runs to 14 residues. The germline V and J ends were trimmed by 7 bases and 3 bases, with 14 bases remaining between them. CDR3 DNA: TGTGCCAGCACCGCAGGAATCTTTACAGATACGCAGTATTTT. Its translation: CASTAGIFTDTQYF.

V gene TRBV5-1 combines with J gene TRBJ1-2; TRBD1 is a possible D gene (5 bases). CDR1 is SGHRS and CDR2 is YFSETQ in the germline V gene. Deletions cut 0 bases from V and 4 bases from J, with 10 bases between. CDR3 size: 14 residues. CDR3 nucleotides: TGCGCCAGCAGCTTGGCAGGGCCAAGCTATGGCTACACCTTC. It translates to CASSLAGPSYGYTF.

This clonotype was found once. The V gene is TRBV27, the J gene TRBJ1-5; D is undetermined. The CDR3 loop spans 14 amino acids. V gave up 7 bases and J gave up 8 bases, with 18 bases separating them. The germline gives CDR1 MNHEY, CDR2 SMNVEV (reference sequence). Written as DNA, the CDR3 is TGTGCCAGCAAGAAAGACATCCCCGGGGAGCCCCAGCATTTT. It yields the protein CASKKDIPGEPQHF.

CDR3 sequence: CASSPGRDQETQYF. The CDR3 DNA follows: TGCGCCAGCAGCCCAGGGAGGGACCAAGAGACCCAGTACTTC. V gene TRBV5-1 combines with J gene TRBJ2-5; 7 bases are shared with TRBD2. V dropped 4 bases and J dropped 0; count of bases not matched to a gene: 3. This CDR3 is built from 14 residues. Germline-derived CDR1 and CDR2 are SGHRS and YFSETQ.

V is TRBV24-1 and J is TRBJ2-5; 8 bases fit TRBD2. In germline, CDR1 is KGHDR, CDR2 SFDVKD. With 5 bases clipped from V and 2 bases from J, the junction kept 3 bases outside the gene matches. This CDR3 comprises 14 residues. In nucleotides, the CDR3 is TGTGCCACCAGTGGAGCTAGCGGGCAAGAGACCCAGTACTTC. Amino acid sequence: CATSGASGQETQYF.

This clonotype occurred a few times. The rearrangement links TRBV29-1 to TRBJ2-1, with TRBD2 matching over 9 bases. Germline trimming cut 3 bases from V and 4 bases from J; bases unmatched to any gene: 4. This CDR3 has 14 residues. The germline gives CDR1 SQVTM, CDR2 ANQGSEA. CDR3 sequence: CSVDSSGRYNEQFF. The CDR3 coding sequence is TGCAGCGTTGATTCGAGCGGGAGGTACAATGAGCAGTTCTTC.

V usage is TRBV14 and J usage is TRBJ1-1; a weak D match, TRBD1 (5 bases). This CDR3 is built from 15 residues. Germline CDR1 is SGHDN and CDR2 is FVKESK. Deletions cut 4 bases from V and 4 bases from J, with 16 bases between. For the CDR3, the DNA is TGTGCCAGCAGCCTCCCTACGGGGGGGATCACTGAAGCTTTCTTT. This translates into CASSLPTGGITEAFF.

The table lists this clonotype with a few counts. V is TRBV2 and J is TRBJ1-5; D not resolved. CDR3 size: 13 residues. Germline assignment: CDR1 SNHLY and CDR2 FYNNEI. V was shortened by 4 bases and J by 4 bases, with 8 bases between the two germline ends. CDR3 residues: CASSGEGNQPQHF. CDR3 nucleotides: TGTGCCAGCAGTGGGGAGGGAAATCAGCCCCAGCATTTT.

The table lists this clonotype with many counts. This chain connects TRBV7-9 to TRBJ1-1, with a tentative D call TRBD1 (6 bases). The CDR3 is 15 amino acids. V lost 5 bases to trimming and J lost 6 bases, with 19 bases between them. Germline CDR1 reads SEHNR; CDR2 reads FQNEAQ (reference sequence). The chain's CDR3 is CASSPWDIGVAEAFF. As DNA, the CDR3 is TGTGCCAGCAGCCCCTGGGACATAGGGGTCGCTGAAGCTTTCTTT. The full variable domain, in which reference TRBV7-9 and TRBJ1-1 provide the parts outside the CDR3, is DTGVSQNPRHKITKRGQNVTFRCDPISEHNRLYWYRQTLGQGPEFLTYFQNEAQLEKSRLLSDRFSAERPKGSFSTLEIQRTEQGDSAMYLCASSPWDIGVAEAFFGQGTRLTVV.